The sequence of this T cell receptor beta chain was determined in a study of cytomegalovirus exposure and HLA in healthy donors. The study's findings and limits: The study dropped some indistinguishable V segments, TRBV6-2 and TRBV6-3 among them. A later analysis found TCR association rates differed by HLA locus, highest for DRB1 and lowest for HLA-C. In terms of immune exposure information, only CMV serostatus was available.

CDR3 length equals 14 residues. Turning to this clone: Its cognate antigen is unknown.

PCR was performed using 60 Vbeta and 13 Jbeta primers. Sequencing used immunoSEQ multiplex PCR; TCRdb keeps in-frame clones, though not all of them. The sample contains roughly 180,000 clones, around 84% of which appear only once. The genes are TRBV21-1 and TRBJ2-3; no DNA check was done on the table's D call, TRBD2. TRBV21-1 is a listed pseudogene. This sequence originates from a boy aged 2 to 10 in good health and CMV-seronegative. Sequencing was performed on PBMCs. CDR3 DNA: TGTGCCAGCATCCCGCCGGGGGGAACAGATACGCAGTATTTT. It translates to CASIPPGGTDTQYF.